This passage covers 29 T cell receptor beta chains from one sample sequenced in a study of identical twins. Each CDR3 protein gets one entry after TCRdb re-called the 5' RACE reads with MiXCR. This sample yields 1.5 million or so distinct CDR3 sequences, of which about 32% are seen a single time; less than 0.35% belongs to the top ten. What was sequenced was cord blood. The receptors originated from a newborn girl in good health.

The CDR3 reads CASWTSGAAGELFF. The CDR3 DNA reads as TGTGCCAGTTGGACTAGTGGTGCGGCCGGGGAGCTGTTTTTT. The J gene is TRBJ2-2, the V gene TRBV2, with TRBD2 identical over 7 bases. There are 14 residues in the CDR3. Germline CDR1 reads SNHLY; CDR2 reads FYNNEI. V lost 9 bases, J lost 6 bases, and 10 bases stayed unmatched.

The rearrangement links TRBV6-5 to TRBJ2-2; D not certain. Germline assignment: CDR1 MNHEY and CDR2 SVGAGI. This CDR3 spans 12 amino acids. V dropped 5 bases and J dropped 7 bases, with 8 bases sitting between them. The CDR3 bases are TGTGCCAGCAGTCCTTCGGTCGGGGAGCTGTTTTTT. It translates to CASSPSVGELFF.

As concerns this clonotype: Sequence at one end of the junction differs from germline and may be a read error. The V gene is TRBV24-1, the J gene TRBJ2-1; 8 nucleotides line up with TRBD2. The length of the CDR3 is 15 residues. CDR1 is KGHDR, CDR2 SFDVKD, per germline. The CDR3 DNA reads as TGTGTCACCAGTGGTGGTCCGGGGGGGTACAATGAGCAGTTCTTC. It yields the protein CVTSGGPGGYNEQFF.

The rearrangement joins TRBV5-1 to TRBJ2-3, with TRBD2 matching over 10 bases. The germline CDR1 and CDR2 sequences are SGHRS and YFSETQ. Trimming cost V 4 bases and J 6 bases; bases outside gene matches: 11. The CDR3 consists of 16 residues. CDR3 nucleotides: TGCGCCAGCAGCGCCCAGGCTAGCGGGAGTAGGGATACGCAGTATTTT. It specifies CASSAQASGSRDTQYF.

Only a few counts were recorded for this clonotype. The chain joins TRBV29-1 to TRBJ2-1; 8 bases are a match to TRBD2. The CDR3 totals 15 residues. Unmatched junction bases numbered 5, after V lost 0 bases and J lost 4 bases. CDR1 is SQVTM and CDR2 is ANQGSEA in the germline V gene. CDR3 sequence (DNA): TGCAGCGTTGAAGACGGGACTAGTTTTTACAATGAGCAGTTCTTC. Its translation is CSVEDGTSFYNEQFF.

This rearrangement joins TRBV10-3 to TRBJ2-4; 11 nucleotides match TRBD1. The CDR3 is 19 residues long. CDR1 is ENHRY and CDR2 is SYGVKD in the germline V gene. The V gene end was trimmed by 4 bases and the J gene end by 0 bases; junction bases not matched to a gene: 11. The CDR3 nucleotides are TGTGCCATCAGTGGCAACCGGGACAGGGGGAGACTAGCCAAAAACATTCAGTACTTC. It codes for CAISGNRDRGRLAKNIQYF.

V is TRBV28 and J is TRBJ2-2, with D perhaps matching TRBD1 (6 bases). The CDR3 consists of 15 residues. V gave up 10 bases and J gave up 6 bases, with 21 bases separating them. From germline, CDR1 is MDHEN and CDR2 SYDVKM. The CDR3 coding sequence is TGTGCCACCGAGAAGTTATACAGGGACGCCGGGGAGCTGTTTTTT. Translated, it gives CATEKLYRDAGELFF.

There are a few counts of this clonotype. The CDR3 region has the DNA TGTGCCAGCGGAATACACGGGACGCCAACTAACACTGAAGCTTTCTTT. As protein: CASGIHGTPTNTEAFF. The genes are TRBV27 and TRBJ1-1; the D gene is possibly TRBD1 (5 bases). Between the trimmed V and J ends, which lost 8 bases and 2 bases, there was a span of 21 bases. Germline V gives CDR1 MNHEY, CDR2 SMNVEV (reference sequence). The CDR3 spans 16 residues.

Of note for this clonotype: One junction end disagrees with the germline gene, perhaps due to a read error. The chain recombines TRBV28 with TRBJ2-5, with 13 bases lining up with TRBD2. Germline values: CDR1 MDHEN, CDR2 SYDVKM. The CDR3 has 14 residues. The chain's CDR3 is CAGSLTSGRETQYF. The CDR3 nucleotides are TGTGCCGGCAGTCTGACTAGCGGGAGGGAGACCCAGTACTTC.

This clonotype was counted only a few times. The chain combines TRBV9 with TRBJ2-7; D ambiguous. CDR3 length: 17 residues. Trimming took 0 bases from V and 0 from J, leaving 16 bases between them. Germline lookup yields CDR1 SGDLS and CDR2 YYNGEE. Here the CDR3 DNA reads TGTGCCAGCAGCGTAGGGAGTGCTCGGATGAGCTCCTACGAGCAGTACTTC. Translating gives CASSVGSARMSSYEQYF.

The V call is TRBV28, the J call TRBJ2-4, with D possibly being TRBD1 (5 bases). Matching the DNA end better, TRBJ2-7 makes the J call doubtful. The CDR3 is made up of 13 amino acids. The germline gives CDR1 MDHEN, CDR2 SYDVKM. CDR3 nucleotide sequence: TGTGCCAGCAGCCTCCCCACGACAGACGAGCAGTACTTC. Translated: CASSLPTTDEQYF.

This clonotype has just a few counts. The CDR3 sequence is CSAAKGGSSYEQYF. CDR3 DNA: TGCAGTGCCGCCAAGGGTGGGAGCTCCTACGAGCAGTACTTC. The rearrangement uses TRBV20-1 and TRBJ2-7; TRBD2 is a possible D gene (5 bases). CDR1 and CDR2 (germline): DFQATT, SNEGSKA (reference sequence). The CDR3 consists of 14 residues. V was clipped by 6 bases and J by 0 bases, with 15 bases between them.

The chain uses TRBV29-1 and TRBJ1-2; a possible D gene is TRBD1 (5 bases). Germline V gene sequence: CDR1 SQVTM, CDR2 ANQGSEA. The ends were cut back, 1 base at V and 4 bases at J, with 19 bases in the middle. The length of the CDR3 is 16 residues. Here the CDR3 DNA reads TGCAGCGTTGAAGCTCTTGGTAAAGGGGAGGGCTATGGCTACACCTTC. This gives the protein CSVEALGKGEGYGYTF.

The chain couples TRBV20-1 to TRBJ2-4; TRBD2 aligns across 8 bases. The CDR3 sequence is 15 residues long. The germline gives CDR1 DFQATT, CDR2 SNEGSKA (reference sequence). Germline trimming cut 1 base from V and 7 bases from J; bases unmatched to any gene: 9. The chain's CDR3 is CSARAPAGVGNIQYF. CDR3 in DNA: TGCAGTGCTAGAGCGCCAGCGGGAGTGGGGAACATTCAGTACTTC.

V gene TRBV5-5 combines with J gene TRBJ2-7; weak D call: TRBD2 (5 bases). Germline CDR1 and CDR2: SGHKS and YYEKEE (reference sequence). The CDR3 loop spans 13 amino acids. Trimming left V 2 bases short and J 8 bases short, with 14 bases between. CDR3 nucleotide sequence: TGTGCCAGCAGCTTACTAGTATCAGAGAAGCAGTACTTC. It specifies CASSLLVSEKQYF.

The rearrangement links TRBV2 to TRBJ1-6; D is possibly TRBD1 (5 bases). Germline values: CDR1 SNHLY, CDR2 FYNNEI. The CDR3 has 15 amino acids. Deletions cut 3 bases from V and 9 bases from J, with 15 bases between. CDR3 nucleotides: TGTGCCAGCAGTGAGGAGGGGACTTGGGGTTCACCCCTCCACTTT. Protein product: CASSEEGTWGSPLHF.

V and J are TRBV7-2 and TRBJ2-7; 12 positions match TRBD2. The CDR3 extends over 17 amino acids. CDR1 and CDR2 (germline): SGHTA, FQGNSA. Trimming cost V 0 bases and J 4 bases; bases outside gene matches: 7. CDR3 loop: CASSLAPSGGALYEQYF. The CDR3, as DNA: TGTGCCAGCAGCTTAGCCCCTAGCGGGGGGGCACTGTACGAGCAGTACTTC.

This clonotype was recorded a few times. The chain employs TRBV7-9 and TRBJ2-1, with TRBD1 identical over 8 bases. CDR1 is SEHNR, CDR2 FQNEAQ, per germline (reference sequence). The trim removed 7 bases at V and 7 bases at J, leaving 15 bases unmatched. This CDR3 region has 16 residues. The CDR3 DNA reads as TGTGCCAGCACGCAACTGCAGGGGGCGCAGGTTAATGAGCAGTTCTTC. This gives the protein CASTQLQGAQVNEQFF.

V and J are TRBV20-1 and TRBJ2-1; D possibly corresponds to TRBD2 (5 bases). From germline, CDR1 is DFQATT and CDR2 SNEGSKA (reference sequence). V was clipped by 1 base and J by 7 bases, with 17 bases between them. This CDR3 has 15 amino acids. This CDR3 is CSARGAGRLGNEQFF. For the CDR3, the DNA is TGCAGTGCTAGAGGGGCGGGCCGCTTGGGGAATGAGCAGTTCTTC.

This clonotype was seen a few times. The J gene is TRBJ2-7, the V gene TRBV20-1; D tentatively reads TRBD1 or TRBD2 (5 bases each). Germline loops: CDR1 DFQATT, CDR2 SNEGSKA (reference sequence). This CDR3 comprises 13 residues. Trimming stripped 6 bases from V and 7 bases from J, with 19 bases between. The DNA for the CDR3 is TGCAGTGCCTTGGGACCCGCTTTGGGGGAGCAGTACTTC. As protein: CSALGPALGEQYF.

This clonotype was seen a handful of times. The chain links TRBV2 to TRBJ2-1, with 12 bases matching TRBD2. V lost 2 bases, J lost 2 bases, and 4 bases stayed unmatched. The CDR3 sequence is 17 residues long. CDR1 SNHLY and CDR2 FYNNEI come from the germline V gene. Written as DNA, the CDR3 is TGTGCCAGCAGTGAAAGGACTAGCGGGATAACCTACAATGAGCAGTTCTTC. It yields the protein CASSERTSGITYNEQFF.

CDR3 residues: CASSQRTGVYEQYF. CDR3 nucleotides: TGTGCCAGCAGCCAACGGACAGGGGTCTACGAGCAGTACTTC. V usage is TRBV16 and J usage is TRBJ2-7; 9 nucleotides align to TRBD1. After removal of 2 bases from V and 3 bases from J, the junction contained 2 bases not matched to a gene. The CDR3 has 14 amino acids. Per the germline V gene, CDR1 is KGHSY and CDR2 is FQNENV.

The genes are TRBV5-1 and TRBJ2-1, with 10 bases matching TRBD2. The CDR3 has 15 amino acids. Germline V lookup: CDR1 SGHRS, CDR2 YFSETQ. V dropped 3 bases and J dropped 5; count of bases not matched to a gene: 5. As DNA, the CDR3 is TGCGCCAGCAGCTGGACCGGGACTAGCGACAATGAGCAGTTCTTC. This sequence encodes CASSWTGTSDNEQFF.

This clonotype was counted a few times. CDR3 DNA: TGCGCCAGCAGCCCCGGGACATCCCGGGAGCTGTTTTTT. It encodes CASSPGTSRELFF. The gene calls are TRBV5-1 and TRBJ2-2; D may be TRBD1 (6 bases). Germline loops: CDR1 SGHRS, CDR2 YFSETQ. Trimming took off 4 bases at V and 9 bases at J, with 13 bases between the two ends. The CDR3 totals 13 residues.

For the CDR3, the DNA is TGTGCCAGCAGTTCCCACATCTACAATGAGCAGTACTTC. The encoded protein is CASSSHIYNEQYF. The gene calls are TRBV12-3 or TRBV12-4 and TRBJ2-7; no definite D call. The ends were cut back, 4 bases at V and 7 bases at J, with 14 bases in the middle. CDR3 length: 13 residues.

This clonotype was detected only a few times. The rearrangement uses TRBV6-5 and TRBJ1-2; the D is unclear. Germline CDR1 MNHEY, CDR2 SVGAGI. V was cut by 1 base and J by 1 base, with 19 bases left in between. This CDR3 has 18 residues. CDR3 DNA: TGTGCCAGCAGTTACTACCGAAGATATAGTCCTTATAACTATGGCTACACCTTC. Protein product: CASSYYRRYSPYNYGYTF.

The chain joins TRBV20-1 to TRBJ2-7; D unclear. The CDR3 spans 11 residues. The V and J ends lost 5 bases and 6 bases respectively, with 11 bases between them. CDR1 and CDR2 (germline): DFQATT, SNEGSKA (reference sequence). The CDR3 DNA reads as TGCAGTGCTGGGCTAGGAGTCGAGCAGTACTTC. Its translation is CSAGLGVEQYF.

The chain employs TRBV9 and TRBJ2-7; no clear D. The CDR3 totals 13 residues. CDR1 and CDR2 (germline): SGDLS, YYNGEE. V lost 0 bases, J lost 7 bases, and 11 bases lay in between. In DNA form, the CDR3 reads TGTGCCAGCAGCGTAGCGAGTAACAATGAGCAGTACTTC. Its translation: CASSVASNNEQYF.

This rearrangement joins TRBV3-1 to TRBJ2-7; 8 nucleotides align to TRBD2. Trimming at V came to 6 bases and at J to 2 bases, leaving 9 bases not matched to a gene. Germline V CDR1 and CDR2: LGHDT, YNNKEL (reference sequence). The CDR3 has 15 amino acids. DNA for the CDR3: TGTGCCAGCAGTCCCGGGGGGGTGACTACCTACGAGCAGTACTTC. Translation: CASSPGGVTTYEQYF.